These T cell receptor beta chains were read from a single sample in a study of CD8+ T cells in alopecia areata. Measured with immunoSEQ multiplex PCR; TCRdb has only the in-frame clones, and not every one. The sample records 250,000 to 350,000 clones, 60% being singletons. Here the sequenced sample was CD4+ T cells sorted from blood, taken at approximately week 51, from a patient treated with tofacitinib. These receptors were collected from a human donor with alopecia areata. CDR3s include the opening cysteine and the closing phenylalanine or tryptophan. A D gene is named only where the DNA matches it firmly. Not every row has a clone size; where given, it reads once, few, many or a size class.

few,TRBV7-9,TRBJ2-3,NA,CASSQGRITDTQYF,TGTGCCAGCAGCCAGGGACGGATTACAGATACGCAGTATTTT
NA,TRBV23-1,TRBJ1-5,NA,CASSQETVNQPQHF,TGCGCCAGCAGTCAGGAGACAGTCAATCAGCCCCAGCATTTT
NA,TRBV30,TRBJ1-1,TRBD1,CAWTQGGGTEAFF,TGTGCCTGGACTCAGGGGGGAGGCACTGAAGCTTTCTTT
NA,TRBV15,TRBJ2-3,TRBD2,CATSRDQRGGTDTQYF,TGTGCCACCAGCAGAGATCAGCGGGGGGGCACAGATACGCAGTATTTT
NA,TRBV7-3,TRBJ2-1,NA,CASSLTQGYNEQFF,TGTGCCAGCAGCTTAACACAGGGCTACAATGAGCAGTTCTTC
NA,TRBV11-1,TRBJ2-7,TRBD1,CASSPGTAGAHF,TGTGCCAGCAGCCCAGGGACAGCTGGGGCTCACTTC
NA,TRBV5-1,TRBJ2-2,NA,CASSSGQQPNTGELFF,TGCGCCAGCAGCTCAGGACAGCAACCGAACACCGGGGAGCTGTTTTTT
NA,TRBV14,TRBJ2-1,TRBD2,CASSQVTAGDYNEQFF,TGTGCCAGCAGCCAAGTTACAGCGGGGGATTACAATGAGCAGTTCTTC
NA,TRBV5-5,TRBJ2-1,NA,CASSLGVPNEQFF,TGTGCCAGCAGCTTGGGAGTACCCAATGAGCAGTTCTTC
NA,TRBV11-2,TRBJ2-3,TRBD2,CASSPPGLADSTDTQYF,TGTGCCAGCAGCCCCCCCGGACTAGCGGATAGCACAGATACGCAGTATTTT
NA,TRBV7-9,TRBJ2-2,NA,CASSAMGPLAGELFF,TGTGCCAGCAGCGCAATGGGGCCTTTGGCCGGGGAGCTGTTTTTT
NA,TRBV7-3,TRBJ1-2,NA,CASSPLPRQGIDGYTF,TGTGCCAGCAGCCCCCTCCCGAGGCAGGGTATAGATGGCTACACCTTC
few,TRBV29-1,TRBJ1-2,NA,CSVARDGDYGYTF,TGCAGCGTTGCCCGGGACGGAGACTATGGCTACACCTTC
NA,TRBV23-1,TRBJ2-7,NA,CASSTIPTGQYF,TGCGCCAGCAGTACAATTCCTACGGGGCAGTACTTC
NA,TRBV2,TRBJ1-5,NA,CASSVGSPLHF,TGTGCCAGCAGTGTTGGCTCCCCACTGCATTTT
NA,TRBV11-2,TRBJ2-5,TRBD2,CASSLGHSGYQETQYF,TGTGCCAGCAGCTTGGGTCATAGCGGGTACCAAGAGACCCAGTACTTC
NA,TRBV29-1,TRBJ2-7,NA,CSVGASSYEQYF,TGCAGCGTTGGGGCGTCGAGCTACGAGCAGTACTTC
NA,TRBV10-3,TRBJ2-5,NA,CAISDQDEETQYF,TGTGCCATCAGTGATCAGGACGAAGAGACCCAGTACTTC
NA,TRBV9,TRBJ2-3,NA,CASSVVGDTQYF,TGTGCCAGCAGCGTAGTGGGAGATACGCAGTATTTT
NA,TRBV11-2,TRBJ2-5,NA,CASSLGQGTQYF,TGTGCCAGCAGCTTAGGGCAGGGGACCCAGTACTTC
few,TRBV4-3,TRBJ2-2,TRBD1,CASSQDRGQGNTGELFF,TGCGCCAGCAGCCAAGACCGGGGACAGGGAAACACCGGGGAGCTGTTTTTT
few,TRBV5-1,TRBJ2-6,NA,CASSLNRSPGANVLTF,TGCGCCAGCAGCTTGAACAGGTCTCCTGGGGCCAACGTCCTGACTTTC
NA,TRBV6-6,TRBJ2-7,TRBD2,CASSYSSGGSAYEQYF,TGTGCCAGCAGTTACTCGAGCGGGGGGTCGGCCTACGAGCAGTACTTC
NA,TRBV18,TRBJ1-5,NA,CASSPGAGARNQPQHF,TGTGCCAGCTCACCCGGTGCGGGGGCGCGGAATCAGCCCCAGCATTTT
NA,TRBV30,TRBJ2-5,NA,CAWRRSAQETQYF,TGTGCCTGGAGAAGGAGCGCCCAAGAGACCCAGTACTTC
NA,TRBV6-5,TRBJ1-1,NA,CASSRRETRGIEAFF,TGTGCCAGCAGCCGACGAGAAACTAGGGGGATTGAAGCTTTCTTT
few,TRBV19,TRBJ1-1,NA,CATRRISNTEAFF,TGTGCCACCCGACGGATATCGAACACTGAAGCTTTCTTT